The 2 T cell receptor beta chains presented below share a single source sample, sequenced in a study of blood T cell repertoires in COVID-19. Produced via immunoSEQ multiplex PCR; TCRdb's table is partial and in-frame only. This table holds about 100,000 clones, 75% to 85% found once. Sequencing input: peripheral blood. The receptors were sampled from a man at least 80 years old with COVID-19, enrolled during active disease.

The table lists this clone with a few counts. The chain has TRBV7-8 and TRBJ1-4; TRBD1 might be the D (6 bases). Per the germline V gene, CDR1 is SGHVS and CDR2 is FQNEAQ. The ends were cut back, 1 base at V and 10 bases at J, with 16 bases in the middle. The CDR3 has 15 amino acids. CDR3 nucleotides: TGTGCCAGCAGCTTAGAATCGCACAGGGTCACAAAACTGTTTTTT. Amino acid sequence: CASSLESHRVTKLFF. The complete variable domain, with remaining parts taken from reference TRBV7-8 and TRBJ1-4, reads GAGVSQSPRYKVAKRGQDVALRCDPISGHVSLFWYQQALGQGPEFLTYFQNEAQLDKSGLPSDRFFAERPEGSVSTLKIQRTQQEDSAVYLCASSLESHRVTKLFFGSGTQLSVL.

This clone was counted a single time. The chain couples TRBV6-1 to TRBJ1-3, with D unclear. The CDR3 is 15 residues long. V was clipped by 7 bases and J by 0 bases, with 13 bases between them. The germline V gene has CDR1 MNHNS and CDR2 SASEGT. CDR3 residues: CASTTEITSGNTIYF. CDR3 nucleotide sequence: TGTGCCAGCACTACAGAGATCACCTCTGGAAACACCATATATTTT.